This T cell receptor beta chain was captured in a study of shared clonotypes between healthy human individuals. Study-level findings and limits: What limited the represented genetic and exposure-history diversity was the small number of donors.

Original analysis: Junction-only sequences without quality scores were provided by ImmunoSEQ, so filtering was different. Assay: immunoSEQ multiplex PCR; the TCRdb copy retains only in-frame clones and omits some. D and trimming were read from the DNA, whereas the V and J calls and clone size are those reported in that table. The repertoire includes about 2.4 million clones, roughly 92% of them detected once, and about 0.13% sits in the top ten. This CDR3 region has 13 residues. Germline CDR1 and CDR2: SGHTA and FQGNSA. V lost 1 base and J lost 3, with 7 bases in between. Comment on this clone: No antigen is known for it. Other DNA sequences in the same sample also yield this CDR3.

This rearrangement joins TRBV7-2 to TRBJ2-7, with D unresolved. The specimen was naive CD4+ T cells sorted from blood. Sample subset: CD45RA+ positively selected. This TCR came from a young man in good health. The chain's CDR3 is CASSLGSYYEQYF. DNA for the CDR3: TGTGCCAGCAGCTTAGGCAGTTACTACGAGCAGTACTTC.